The TCR beta chain under discussion was sequenced for a study of cytomegalovirus exposure and HLA in healthy donors. In regard to this clone: Its antigen is currently unknown.

Study-wide findings and caveats: Reported performance of the classifier showed diagnosis of cytomegalovirus status with high specificity and sensitivity.

This PCR relied on a set of 60 Vbeta primers and 13 Jbeta primers. The protocol was immunoSEQ multiplex PCR, while the TCRdb copy is restricted to in-frame clones and leaves out a portion. The data contain 65,000 or so clones, around 77% of them singletons. Healthy donors of bone marrow made up the group. Unrecorded immune exposures were likely, despite nominal health at sampling. J lost 6 bases, V lost 4 bases, and 7 bases had no gene match. The germline V gene encodes CDR1 SNHLY and CDR2 FYNNEI. The CDR3 contains 16 residues. The sequenced sample was PBMCs. This TCR was recovered from a woman aged 40-49 years in good health and CMV-seropositive. The V and J genes are TRBV2 and TRBJ1-5; TRBD1 aligns across 12 bases. The CDR3, as DNA: TGTGCCAGCAGTGGACCGGGGACAGGGGGCGGTCAGCCCCAGCATTTT. The encoded protein is CASSGPGTGGGQPQHF.